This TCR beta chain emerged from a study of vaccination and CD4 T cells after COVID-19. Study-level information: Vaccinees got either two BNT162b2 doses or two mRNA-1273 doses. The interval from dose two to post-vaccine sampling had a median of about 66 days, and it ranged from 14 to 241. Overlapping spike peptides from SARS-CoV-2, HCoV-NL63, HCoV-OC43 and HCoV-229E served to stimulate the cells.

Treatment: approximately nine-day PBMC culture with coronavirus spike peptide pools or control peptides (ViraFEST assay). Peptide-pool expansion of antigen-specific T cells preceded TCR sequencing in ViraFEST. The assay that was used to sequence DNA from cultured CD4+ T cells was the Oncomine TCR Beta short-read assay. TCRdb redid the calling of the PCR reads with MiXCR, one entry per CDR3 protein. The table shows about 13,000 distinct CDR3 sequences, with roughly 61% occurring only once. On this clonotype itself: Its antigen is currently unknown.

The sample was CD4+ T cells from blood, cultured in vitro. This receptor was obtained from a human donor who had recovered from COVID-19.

The CDR3 here is CASKFRGLGGETQYF. CDR3 nucleotide sequence: TGTGCCAGCAAGTTCCGGGGACTGGGTGGAGAGACCCAGTACTTC. V is TRBV5-4 and J is TRBJ2-5; tentative D call: TRBD2 (6 bases). Germline V gene sequence: CDR1 SGHNT, CDR2 YYREEE (reference sequence). V was trimmed by 6 bases and J by 4 bases, leaving 19 bases between them. The length of the CDR3 is 15 residues.